The T cell receptor beta chain under discussion was sequenced for a study of identifying expanded T cells in peripheral blood. The method was immunoSEQ multiplex PCR; TCRdb's version includes in-frame clones alone and lacks a portion of them. The profile shows some 95,000 clones, approximately 91% of them singletons. Between the trimmed V and J ends, which lost 2 bases and 5 bases, there was a span of 6 bases. The CDR3 runs to 13 residues. Looked up from germline, CDR1 is SGHVS and CDR2 is FQNEAQ. The sequence derives from a person aged 18 to 75 in good health. The rearrangement joins TRBV7-8 to TRBJ1-4; tentatively, D is TRBD1 (6 bases). Sequencing was carried out using blood. CDR3 region: CASSLRGNEKLFF. CDR3 nucleotides: TGTGCCAGCAGCTTAAGGGGGAATGAAAAACTGTTTTTT.